This is a list of T cell receptor beta chains from one sample in a study of T-cell memory formation after mild COVID-19. MiXCR, run by TCRdb on the 5' RACE reads, gives a single entry per CDR3 protein. The sample holds a few hundred thousand distinct CDR3 sequences, 24% seen once. Sequencing was done on a sample of PBMCs or a T cell subset sorted from them (not recorded which). The receptors shown here come from an adult woman who had mild COVID-19 (a few samples of this study predate the infection). Cell type and time point are not known. CDR3s include the opening cysteine and the closing phenylalanine or tryptophan. A D gene is named only where the DNA matches it firmly. Not all rows give a size; the values are once, few, many and, for expanded clones, a class.

>-|TRBJ2-1|14|-|TRBV5-6
CASLLGGRGNEQFF
TGTGCCAGCCTTTTGGGGGGACGCGGTAATGAGCAGTTCTTC
>TRBD2|TRBJ2-7|15|few|TRBV3-1
CASSLEAGLIYEQYF
TGTGCCAGCAGCCTAGAAGCGGGGTTGATCTACGAGCAGTACTTC
>-|TRBJ2-7|16|few|TRBV6-2/TRBV6-3
CASSYTLGASSYEQYF
TGTGCCAGCAGTTACACCTTGGGCGCGAGCTCCTACGAGCAGTACTTC
>-|TRBJ1-2|13|once|TRBV10-2
CASSGTSNYGYTF
TGCGCCAGCAGTGGGACATCGAACTATGGCTACACCTTC
>-|TRBJ2-2|14|-|TRBV12-3/TRBV12-4
CASRFRENTGELFF
TGTGCCAGCAGATTCAGAGAGAACACCGGGGAGCTGTTTTTT
>-|TRBJ1-5|14|few|TRBV6-5
CASRSTGVGQPQHF
TGTGCCAGCAGAAGCACAGGTGTGGGTCAGCCCCAGCATTTT
>-|TRBJ2-2|14|few|TRBV12-3/TRBV12-4
CASSFSTRAGELFF
TGTGCCAGCAGTTTCTCAACGAGGGCCGGGGAGCTGTTTTTT
>-|TRBJ2-3|13|-|TRBV20-1
CSAHSPRVNTQYF
TGCAGTGCGCACAGTCCCAGGGTTAATACGCAGTATTTT
>-|TRBJ1-5|15|few|TRBV7-2
CASSRGAYSNQPQHF
TGTGCCAGCAGCCGAGGCGCTTATAGCAATCAGCCCCAGCATTTT
>-|TRBJ1-5|13|few|TRBV18
CASSPQATQPQHF
TGTGCCAGCTCACCGCAGGCGACTCAGCCCCAGCATTTT
>-|TRBJ2-1|15|-|TRBV24-1
CATSDFEQRNNEQFF
TGTGCCACCAGTGATTTCGAACAGAGGAACAATGAGCAGTTCTTC
>-|TRBJ2-7|14|-|TRBV19
CASSIGTGYYEQYF
TGTGCCAGTAGTATAGGCACGGGCTACTACGAGCAGTACTTC
>TRBD1|TRBJ2-3|13|few|TRBV5-1
CASSQGAGDTQYF
TGCGCCAGCAGCCAGGGGGCAGGAGATACGCAGTATTTT
>-|TRBJ2-2|14|-|TRBV20-1
CSATDKGRSGELFF
TGCAGTGCTACAGATAAGGGTCGGTCCGGGGAGCTGTTTTTT
>-|TRBJ1-1|15|few|TRBV15
CATSRIRGPNTEAFF
TGTGCCACCAGCAGAATACGAGGGCCCAACACTGAAGCTTTCTTT
>-|TRBJ2-7|13|few|TRBV10-3
CATGRSLAYEQYF
TGTGCCACCGGACGGAGTTTGGCCTACGAGCAGTACTTC
>-|TRBJ2-1|13|many|TRBV4-1
CASSQVGFNEQFF
TGCGCCAGCAGCCAAGTCGGCTTCAATGAGCAGTTCTTC
>-|TRBJ2-7|14|-|TRBV7-2
CASSLVASFYEQYF
TGTGCCAGCAGCTTAGTTGCCAGCTTTTACGAGCAGTACTTC
>TRBD2|TRBJ2-7|14|few|TRBV2
CASRTSGQWGEQYF
TGTGCCAGCAGGACTAGCGGGCAGTGGGGCGAGCAGTACTTC
>-|TRBJ1-6|19|few|TRBV6-5
CASSFSTGSEWSYNSPLHF
TGTGCCAGCAGTTTTTCGACGGGGTCAGAGTGGTCCTATAATTCACCCCTCCACTTT
>-|TRBJ2-3|15|-|TRBV4-1
CASSHPGSRADTQYF
TGCGCCAGCAGTCATCCGGGAAGTCGAGCAGATACGCAGTATTTT
>TRBD1|TRBJ1-3|14|-|TRBV3-1
CASSLRGRGNTIYF
TGTGCCAGCAGCCTTAGGGGGCGAGGAAACACCATATATTTT
>TRBD1|TRBJ1-4|14|many|TRBV5-1
CASSHGTGNEKLFF
TGCGCCAGCAGCCACGGGACAGGGAATGAAAAACTGTTTTTT
>TRBD1|TRBJ1-6|15|-|TRBV19
CASSAGQGLFSPLHF
TGTGCCAGTAGTGCCGGACAGGGTTTATTTTCACCCCTCCACTTT
>TRBD1|TRBJ2-7|15|-|TRBV4-1
CASSPRQGGSYEQYF
TGCGCCAGCAGCCCCAGACAGGGGGGCTCCTACGAGCAGTACTTC
>-|TRBJ2-5|17|few|TRBV4-3
CASSQVGVRNRGETQYF
TGCGCCAGCAGCCAAGTCGGGGTGAGAAACCGAGGGGAGACCCAGTACTTC
>-|TRBJ2-6|17|-|TRBV18
CASSPPRGGGGANVLTF
TGTGCCAGCTCACCACCCCGGGGAGGAGGTGGGGCCAACGTCCTGACTTTC
>TRBD2|TRBJ2-7|14|-|TRBV5-1
CASSLLGGVDEQYF
TGCGCCAGCAGCCTCCTCGGGGGGGTCGACGAGCAGTACTTC
>TRBD2|TRBJ2-7|18|-|TRBV7-8
CASSLIWGLAGTSYEQYF
TGTGCCAGCAGCTTAATTTGGGGCCTAGCGGGGACTTCCTACGAGCAGTACTTC
>-|TRBJ2-4|15|few|TRBV7-9
CASSPPLSGRDIQYF
TGTGCCAGCAGCCCCCCACTTTCGGGGCGGGACATTCAGTACTTC
>-|TRBJ1-1|13|few|TRBV10-3
CAISEERNTEAFF
TGTGCCATCAGTGAGGAGAGGAACACTGAAGCTTTCTTT
>TRBD2|TRBJ2-7|15|-|TRBV4-2
CASSPGSGGSYEQYF
TGTGCCAGCAGCCCGGGTTCGGGGGGGTCCTACGAGCAGTACTTC
>TRBD1|TRBJ2-2|15|-|TRBV19
CASSNRGLVSGELFF
TGTGCCAGTAGCAACAGGGGGCTCGTATCCGGGGAGCTGTTTTTT
>TRBD1|TRBJ2-7|12|-|TRBV5-1
CASLDRAYEQYF
TGCGCCAGCCTGGACAGGGCTTACGAGCAGTACTTC
>-|TRBJ2-7|14|few|TRBV5-5
CASSLPGQVYEQYF
TGTGCCAGCAGCTTGCCGGGACAAGTCTACGAGCAGTACTTC
>-|TRBJ1-2|12|-|TRBV5-6
CASSPRGNGYTF
TGTGCCAGCAGCCCCCGAGGGAATGGCTACACCTTC
>-|TRBJ2-7|14|many|TRBV7-8
CASSSRVGFYEQYF
TGTGCCAGCAGCTCGCGGGTAGGGTTCTACGAGCAGTACTTC
>TRBD1|TRBJ2-2|17|-|TRBV19
CASSIPPGQGWTGELFF
TGTGCCAGTAGTATCCCACCAGGACAGGGTTGGACCGGGGAGCTGTTTTTT
>TRBD1|TRBJ2-5|14|-|TRBV24-1
CATSDSGGGETQYF
TGTGCCACCAGTGACTCAGGGGGCGGAGAGACCCAGTACTTC
>-|TRBJ2-4|14|-|TRBV7-8
CASSPELAKNIQYF
TGTGCCAGCAGCCCGGAATTAGCCAAAAACATTCAGTACTTC
>TRBD1|TRBJ1-6|17|once|TRBV3-1
CASSPTGTGEYNSPLHF
TGTGCCAGCAGCCCGACAGGGACGGGAGAGTATAATTCACCCCTCCACTTT
>TRBD2|TRBJ2-1|14|-|TRBV24-1
CATATSGAYNEQFF
TGTGCCACCGCTACTAGCGGGGCCTACAATGAGCAGTTCTTC
>-|TRBJ2-2|16|few|TRBV5-1
CASSSELRSDAGELFF
TGCGCCAGCAGCTCGGAGCTCAGGTCGGACGCCGGGGAGCTGTTTTTT
>-|TRBJ2-1|13|-|TRBV12-3/TRBV12-4
CASSSFTPNEQFF
TGTGCCAGCAGTTCATTCACACCCAATGAGCAGTTCTTC
>TRBD1|TRBJ1-2|14|-|TRBV7-3
CASSLDDRDRGYTF
TGTGCCAGCAGCTTGGACGACAGGGATCGCGGCTACACCTTC
>-|TRBJ1-1|16|-|TRBV27
CASSLYATWVYTEAFF
TGTGCCAGCAGTTTATATGCCACATGGGTCTATACTGAAGCTTTCTTT
>TRBD1|TRBJ1-5|15|-|TRBV4-3
CASSQGQGGNQPQHF
TGCGCCAGCAGCCAAGGGCAGGGGGGTAATCAGCCCCAGCATTTT
>-|TRBJ1-4|14|-|TRBV4-1
CASSPWGVTEKLFF
TGCGCCAGCAGCCCCTGGGGGGTTACTGAAAAACTGTTTTTT
>-|TRBJ2-2|14|few|TRBV2
CASSAQGYTGELFF
TGTGCCAGCAGTGCACAAGGTTACACCGGGGAGCTGTTTTTT
>-|TRBJ1-2|12|few|TRBV3-1
CASSQTSYGYTF
TGTGCCAGCAGCCAAACGAGCTATGGCTACACCTTC
>-|TRBJ1-1|14|-|TRBV7-8
CASSLSHGDTEAFF
TGTGCCAGCAGCTTATCCCACGGGGACACTGAAGCTTTCTTT
>-|TRBJ1-1|15|-|TRBV5-1
CASSLGQQMNTEAFF
TGCGCCAGCAGCTTAGGACAGCAAATGAACACTGAAGCTTTCTTT
>TRBD1|TRBJ2-7|16|few|TRBV7-9
CASSLVGQVVSYEQYF
TGTGCCAGCAGCTTAGTGGGACAGGTGGTCTCCTACGAGCAGTACTTC
>-|TRBJ2-7|14|-|TRBV30
CACPRGGTTYEQYF
TGTGCCTGCCCCAGGGGCGGAACTACCTACGAGCAGTACTTC
>TRBD2|TRBJ2-3|13|-|TRBV27
CASSFGGRYTQYF
TGTGCCAGCAGTTTCGGCGGGAGGTATACGCAGTATTTT
>-|TRBJ1-1|13|-|TRBV5-1
CASSPLGDTEAFF
TGCGCCAGCAGCCCCCTGGGGGACACTGAAGCTTTCTTT
>-|TRBJ1-2|15|few|TRBV20-1
CSASDSRDPNYGYTF
TGCAGTGCTAGTGACTCCCGGGACCCTAACTATGGCTACACCTTC
>TRBD2|TRBJ2-1|15|few|TRBV6-2/TRBV6-3
CASSPALLAGDEQFF
TGTGCCAGCAGTCCGGCTCTACTAGCGGGAGACGAGCAGTTCTTC
>TRBD1|TRBJ1-5|16|few|TRBV18
CASSPAQGRPNQPQHF
TGTGCCAGCTCACCTGCACAGGGGCGCCCCAATCAGCCCCAGCATTTT
>-|TRBJ2-2|16|-|TRBV7-2
CASSPSPGTTIGELFF
TGTGCCAGCAGTCCATCCCCCGGGACAACGATCGGGGAGCTGTTTTTT